This is a list of T cell receptor beta chains from one sample in a study of blood T cell repertoires in COVID-19. TCRdb keeps only in-frame clones here, not all; method: immunoSEQ multiplex PCR. Of around 230,000 clones listed, about 85% were seen once; the top ten hold approximately 0.69%. Sequenced: peripheral blood. These receptors were taken from a man aged 35-49 years with acute or convalescent COVID-19. CDR3s leave out the opening cysteine and the closing phenylalanine or tryptophan. Size tells how often a clone was seen (once, few, many) or the class of an expanded clone, and some rows leave it out.

TRBJ2-5 | NA | TRBV9 | ASSVAAGGATQETQY
TRBJ2-1 | NA | TRBV7-3 | ASSPSAGSYNEQF
TRBJ2-3 | once | TRBV30 | AWTGTGGSDTQY
TRBJ1-5 | NA | TRBV27 | ASRGQGDNQPQH
TRBJ1-6 | NA | TRBV7-8 | ASSSLGGANSPLH
TRBJ1-6 | few | TRBV7-2 | ASSPGTGDGPLH
TRBJ2-5 | NA | TRBV6-5 | ASSYETSGGGTQY
TRBJ2-7 | NA | TRBV28 | ASSLDRGREQY
TRBJ2-1 | NA | TRBV29-1 | SAAAGRYNEQF
TRBJ2-1 | NA | TRBV6-5 | ASSWGQGSSYNEQF
TRBJ2-1 | NA | TRBV6-2/TRBV6-3 | ASSSEGAAYNEQF
TRBJ1-6 | NA | TRBV3-1/TRBV3-2 | ASSPKMAGQGLGGTLH
TRBJ2-7 | once | TRBV9 | ASSVEGTGGIYEQY
TRBJ1-2 | NA | TRBV7-9 | ASSLTGGNGYT
TRBJ1-1 | NA | TRBV25-1 | ASSENSWVTGLTEAF
TRBJ2-4 | NA | TRBV5-6 | ASSRRGRVENIQY
TRBJ1-2 | NA | TRBV29-1 | SVDPLGQGGLLGYGYT
TRBJ2-3 | NA | TRBV7-3 | ASSYTGTTDTQY
TRBJ2-5 | NA | TRBV4-3 | ASSQRGQNQETQY
TRBJ1-5 | NA | TRBV2 | ASNDRASNQPQH
TRBJ2-7 | NA | TRBV4-2 | ASSQDGRGQY
TRBJ1-6 | NA | TRBV7-2 | ASSQYLRGANSPLH
TRBJ2-6 | once | TRBV6-1 | ASSEAGRSGANVLT
TRBJ1-2 | NA | TRBV30 | AWNWVGGYT
TRBJ2-7 | NA | TRBV6-5 | ASRQGAHEQY
TRBJ1-5 | NA | TRBV3-1/TRBV3-2 | ASSQYRQHNQPQH
TRBJ2-1 | NA | TRBV7-9 | ASSFDSLAGNEQF
TRBJ2-2 | NA | TRBV5-1 | ASTHLGTVNTGELF
TRBJ1-1 | NA | TRBV2 | ASSFRGGSTEAF
TRBJ1-2 | NA | TRBV27 | ASGQNYGYT
TRBJ2-7 | NA | TRBV19 | ASSIQGLPYEQY
TRBJ1-6 | NA | TRBV6-4 | ASSPGPISGALH
TRBJ2-7 | NA | TRBV29-1 | SVVGGSSYEQY
TRBJ2-3 | NA | TRBV29-1 | SVEDGRSTDTQY
TRBJ1-5 | NA | TRBV28 | ASSTGQPGNQPQH
TRBJ1-1 | NA | TRBV14 | ASSNQGNTEAF
TRBJ2-7 | NA | TRBV19 | ASSPGLAGEQY
TRBJ1-2 | NA | TRBV27 | ASSFLLGSGYT
TRBJ2-1 | NA | TRBV7-2 | ASRRLAGGSDEQF
TRBJ2-7 | NA | TRBV5-1 | ASSLIQDPYEQY
TRBJ2-7 | NA | TRBV15 | ATSRALGEQY
TRBJ2-6 | NA | TRBV7-9 | ASSPAGSGANVLT
TRBJ1-1 | NA | TRBV30 | AWSVEVHTEAF
TRBJ2-1 | NA | TRBV28 | ASSLPYGGADNEQF
TRBJ2-3 | NA | TRBV3-1/TRBV3-2 | ASSRNAGGNTDTQY
TRBJ2-7 | once | TRBV27 | ATRTASYEQY
TRBJ2-7 | NA | TRBV27 | ASSRNPSGGIWEQY
TRBJ2-5 | NA | TRBV4-1 | ASSHGRVQETQY
TRBJ2-2 | NA | TRBV6-5 | ASRYGQAGNTGELF
TRBJ1-1 | NA | TRBV10-3 | AISEYLSGDLNTEAF
TRBJ1-1 | NA | TRBV18 | ASSPSMTMGMNTEAF
TRBJ2-7 | NA | TRBV4-2 | ASSQETGTSGYEQY
TRBJ1-2 | once | TRBV6-2/TRBV6-3 | ASSPKQGGYT
TRBJ1-5 | NA | TRBV13 | ASSPSGLGQPQH